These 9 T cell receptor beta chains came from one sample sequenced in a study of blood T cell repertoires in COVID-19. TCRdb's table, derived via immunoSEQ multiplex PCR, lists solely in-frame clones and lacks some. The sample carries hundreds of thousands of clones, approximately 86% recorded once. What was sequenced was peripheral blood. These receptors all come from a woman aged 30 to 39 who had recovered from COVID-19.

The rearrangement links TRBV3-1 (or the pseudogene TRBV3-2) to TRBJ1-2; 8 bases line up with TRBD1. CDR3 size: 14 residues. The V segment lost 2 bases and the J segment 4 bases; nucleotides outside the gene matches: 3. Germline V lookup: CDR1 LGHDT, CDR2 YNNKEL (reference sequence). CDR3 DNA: TGTGCCAGCAGCCAACTCGGGACAGGCTATGGCTACACCTTC. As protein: CASSQLGTGYGYTF.

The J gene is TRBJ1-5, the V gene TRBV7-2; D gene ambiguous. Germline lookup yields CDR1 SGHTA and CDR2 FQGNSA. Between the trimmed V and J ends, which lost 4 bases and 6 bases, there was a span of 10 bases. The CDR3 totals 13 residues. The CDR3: CASSSDSGQPQHF. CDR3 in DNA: TGTGCCAGCAGCTCAGATAGCGGTCAGCCCCAGCATTTT.

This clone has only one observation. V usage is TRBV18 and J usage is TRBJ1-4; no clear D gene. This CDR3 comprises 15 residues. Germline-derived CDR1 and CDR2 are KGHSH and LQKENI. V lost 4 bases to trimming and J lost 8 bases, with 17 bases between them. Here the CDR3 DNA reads TGTGCCAGCTCACTAGCGGGTTCGGTGAGAGAAAAACTGTTTTTT. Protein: CASSLAGSVREKLFF.

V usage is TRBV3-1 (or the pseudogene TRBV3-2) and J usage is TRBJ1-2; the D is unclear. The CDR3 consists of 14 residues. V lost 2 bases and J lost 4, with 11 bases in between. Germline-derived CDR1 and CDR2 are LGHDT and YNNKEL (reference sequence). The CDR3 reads CASSQRRPGYGYTF. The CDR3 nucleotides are TGTGCCAGCAGCCAAAGACGTCCAGGCTATGGCTACACCTTC.

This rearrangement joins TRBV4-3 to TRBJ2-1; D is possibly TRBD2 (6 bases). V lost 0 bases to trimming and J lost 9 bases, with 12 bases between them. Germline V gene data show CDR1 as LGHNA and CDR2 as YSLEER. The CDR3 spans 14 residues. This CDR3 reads CASSQDWRVGEQFF. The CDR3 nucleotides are TGCGCCAGCAGCCAAGATTGGAGGGTTGGTGAGCAGTTCTTC.

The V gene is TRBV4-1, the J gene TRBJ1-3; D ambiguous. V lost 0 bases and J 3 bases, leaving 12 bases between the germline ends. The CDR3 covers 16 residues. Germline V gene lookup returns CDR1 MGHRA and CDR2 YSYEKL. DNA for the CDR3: TGCGCCAGCAGCCAAGATTCGGCAGGACTTGGAAACACCATATATTTT. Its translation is CASSQDSAGLGNTIYF.

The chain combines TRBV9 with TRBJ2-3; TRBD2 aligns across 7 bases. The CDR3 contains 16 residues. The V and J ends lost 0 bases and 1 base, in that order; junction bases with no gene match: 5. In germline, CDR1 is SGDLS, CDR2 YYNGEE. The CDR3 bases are TGTGCCAGCAGCGTAGTTGGGCTAGCGGGCACAGATACGCAGTATTTT. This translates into CASSVVGLAGTDTQYF.

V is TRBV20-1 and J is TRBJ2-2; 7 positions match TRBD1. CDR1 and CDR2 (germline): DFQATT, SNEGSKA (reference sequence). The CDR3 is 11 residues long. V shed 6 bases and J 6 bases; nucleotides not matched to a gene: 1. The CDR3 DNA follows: TGCAGTGCGACAGGGTCCGGGGAGCTGTTTTTT. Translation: CSATGSGELFF.

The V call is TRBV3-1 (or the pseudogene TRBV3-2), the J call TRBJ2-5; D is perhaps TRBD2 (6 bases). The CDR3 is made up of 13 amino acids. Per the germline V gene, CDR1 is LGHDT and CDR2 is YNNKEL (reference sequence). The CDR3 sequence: CAVMTGEEETQYF. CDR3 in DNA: TGTGCGGTGATGACGGGGGAGGAAGAGACCCAGTACTTC.